The present TCR beta chain was sequenced within a study of PD-1 blockade in classical Hodgkin lymphoma. The overall study: Patients were dosed intravenously with nivolumab at 3 mg/kg every 2 weeks.

In regard to this clone: Its antigen is as yet unknown.

Findings and caveats of the study: CD8+ TCR diversity did not rise significantly by C4D1, unlike CD4+. No one has yet defined what causes the repertoire differences, which may be disease activity or prior therapy. Diversity similar to that of newly diagnosed patients was seen at baseline in complete responders.

Trimming removed 6 bases from V and 13 bases from J; junction bases left unmatched: 20. Looked up from germline, CDR1 is MNHEY and CDR2 is SMNVEV (reference sequence). The CDR3 runs 16 residues. Every one of the patients relapsed after autologous stem cell transplantation (brentuximab vedotin exposure was variable). The method was immunoSEQ multiplex PCR; TCRdb's version includes in-frame clones alone and lacks a portion of them. In the table there are under 25,000 clones, around 80% of which are singletons. This TCR was recovered from a human donor with classical Hodgkin lymphoma. The source was peripheral blood mononuclear cells (PBMCs), collected before the second cycle of nivolumab. This chain links TRBV27 with TRBJ2-3, with 9 bases matching TRBD1. CDR3 DNA: TGTGCCAGCAGGGAATACAGGGGGCAGGCGGGAGTGCGAGAGTATTTT. It encodes CASREYRGQAGVREYF.